The 29 T cell receptor beta chains below come from one sample, sequenced in a study of cytomegalovirus exposure and HLA in healthy donors. With 60 Vbeta and 13 Jbeta primers, the PCR was carried out. TCRdb's table, derived via immunoSEQ multiplex PCR, lists solely in-frame clones and lacks some. This table has under 200,000 clones, 75% appearing once. The specimen was PBMCs. These TCRs come from a woman aged 40 to 50 in good health and CMV-seropositive.

This chain joins TRBV28 and TRBJ2-4, with D tentatively TRBD1 (6 bases). The V gene lost 2 bases and the J gene lost 0 bases, with 8 bases spanning the gap. The CDR3 totals 15 residues. CDR1 is MDHEN, CDR2 SYDVKM, per germline. The CDR3 region has the DNA TGTGCCAGCAGTTTAACAGGGAGAGCCAAAAACATTCAGTACTTC. It codes for CASSLTGRAKNIQYF.

V and J are TRBV10-3 and TRBJ2-5, with 10 nucleotides matching TRBD2. Gene TRBJ2-7 matches the end of the DNA better, so the J call may be wrong. The CDR3 extends over 17 amino acids. Germline loops: CDR1 ENHRY, CDR2 SYGVKD. The chain's CDR3 is CAISERGGTSADYEQYF. The CDR3 nucleotides read TGTGCCATCAGTGAAAGGGGGGGGACTAGCGCGGACTACGAGCAGTACTTC.

The count of this clone is one. The J gene is TRBJ2-2, the V gene TRBV9, with TRBD2 as a possible D gene (5 bases). Trimming left V 3 bases short and J 6 bases short, with 15 bases between. The CDR3 loop spans 15 amino acids. From germline, CDR1 is SGDLS and CDR2 YYNGEE. The CDR3 is CASSAGLDRAGELFF. The CDR3 nucleotides read TGTGCCAGCAGCGCCGGACTCGACCGGGCCGGGGAGCTGTTTTTT.

This clone was seen a handful of times. The chain is built from TRBV10-1 and TRBJ2-7, with D tentatively TRBD1 (6 bases). CDR3 size: 13 residues. Germline assignment: CDR1 WNHNN and CDR2 SYGVQD (reference sequence). The V gene lost 5 bases and the J gene lost 1 base, with 9 bases spanning the gap. CDR3 DNA: TGCGCCAGCAGTATGGACAGTTCCTACGAGCAGTACTTC. This sequence encodes CASSMDSSYEQYF.

This chain joins TRBV7-3 and TRBJ2-2; the match to TRBD1 covers 10 bases. The CDR3 totals 15 residues. J was trimmed by 5 bases and V by 4 bases; bases with no gene match: 4. CDR1 is SGHTA, CDR2 FQGTGA, per germline. This CDR3 is CASSSRQGATGELFF. The CDR3 nucleotides are TGTGCCAGCAGCTCGCGACAGGGGGCTACCGGGGAGCTGTTTTTT.

J is TRBJ2-5 and V is TRBV10-3; a possible D gene is TRBD1 (6 bases). There are 12 residues in the CDR3. CDR1 and CDR2 from the germline V gene are ENHRY and SYGVKD. Trimming stripped 6 bases from V and 4 bases from J, with 9 bases between. The CDR3 DNA reads TGTGCCATCAGCGCCAGGGGAGAGACCCAGTACTTC. Translated, it gives CAISARGETQYF.

The chain is built from TRBV19 and TRBJ2-3, with 7 bases identical to TRBD2. This CDR3 spans 14 amino acids. The V gene's germline CDR1 is LNHDA and CDR2 SQIVND (reference sequence). The J segment lost 4 bases and the V segment lost 4 bases, leaving 5 bases of the junction unmatched. Here the CDR3 reads CASSTQREADTQYF. The DNA for the CDR3 is TGTGCCAGTAGTACACAGCGGGAAGCAGATACGCAGTATTTT.

This chain uses TRBV4-1 with TRBJ2-1, with D uncertain. Trimming took 1 base from V and 9 from J, leaving 4 bases between them. This CDR3 region has 11 residues. The germline gives CDR1 MGHRA, CDR2 YSYEKL. Written as DNA, the CDR3 is TGCGCCAGCAGCCAAGGAGCTGAGCAGTTCTTC. Amino acids: CASSQGAEQFF.

The J gene is TRBJ2-3, the V gene TRBV11-2; D is ambiguous. Germline values: CDR1 SGHAT, CDR2 FQNNGV. Trimming pared 3 bases from V and 1 base from J, leaving 11 bases between. The CDR3 is made up of 15 amino acids. The CDR3 loop reads CASSFGLGGTDTQYF. CDR3 nucleotide sequence: TGTGCCAGCAGCTTCGGTCTGGGCGGCACAGATACGCAGTATTTT.

The chain has TRBV19 and TRBJ2-3; perhaps TRBD2 as D (5 bases). This CDR3 has 13 residues. Germline V lookup: CDR1 LNHDA, CDR2 SQIVND (reference sequence). V lost 2 bases, J lost 6 bases, and 9 bases lay in between. The chain's CDR3 is CASSIRGYDTQYF. DNA of the CDR3: TGTGCCAGTAGTATACGAGGGTACGATACGCAGTATTTT.

The V gene is TRBV5-1, the J gene TRBJ1-2; no clear D gene. V was trimmed by 1 base and J by 1 base, leaving 20 bases between them. This CDR3 region has 18 residues. Germline CDR1 and CDR2: SGHRS and YFSETQ. The CDR3 DNA sequence: TGCGCCAGCAGCTTGTATTCCCCGTACAGCACCCTTAACTATGGCTACACCTTC. The encoded protein is CASSLYSPYSTLNYGYTF.

This clone has more than one count but fewer than ten. The chain couples TRBV19 to TRBJ2-7; 10 nucleotides agree with TRBD2. CDR3 length: 14 amino acids. The germline gives CDR1 LNHDA, CDR2 SQIVND (reference sequence). V lost 5 bases, J lost 3 bases, and 4 bases stayed unmatched. CDR3 amino acids: CASSFSGRLYEQYF. As DNA, the CDR3 is TGTGCCAGTAGTTTTAGCGGGAGGCTCTACGAGCAGTACTTC.

This clone was detected only a few times. The chain is built from TRBV4-2 and TRBJ1-1; D ambiguous. This CDR3 spans 13 amino acids. Germline CDR1 and CDR2: LGHNA and YNFKEQ. Trimming removed 0 bases at V and 4 bases at J, with 6 bases between. The CDR3 region has the DNA TGTGCCAGCAGCCAAGAGAGGGCCACTGAAGCTTTCTTT. Its protein product is CASSQERATEAFF.

The genes are TRBV7-2 and TRBJ2-7, with TRBD2 matching 7 bases. Germline V lookup: CDR1 SGHTA, CDR2 FQGNSA. This CDR3 has 14 residues. V lost 5 bases and J lost 4; bases outside the gene matches: 8. The CDR3 bases are TGTGCCAGCAGCCCCCCATCCGGGGGGTACGAGCAGTACTTC. Its translation is CASSPPSGGYEQYF.

CDR3 bases: TGTGCCAGCTCACCAATCCAGGATACCGAGCAGTACTTC. This sequence encodes CASSPIQDTEQYF. The rearrangement links TRBV18 to TRBJ2-7, with D unresolved. The CDR3 loop spans 13 amino acids. Trimming pared 2 bases from V and 6 bases from J, leaving 11 bases between. Per the germline V gene, CDR1 is KGHSH and CDR2 is LQKENI.

The chain couples TRBV7-2 to TRBJ1-6, with 8 bases fitting TRBD1. CDR3 length equals 16 residues. CDR1 is SGHTA and CDR2 is FQGNSA in the germline V gene. Trimming cost V 1 base and J 15 bases; bases outside gene matches: 14. The CDR3 region is CASSLGSTAGGRVLHF. CDR3 nucleotide sequence: TGTGCCAGCAGCTTAGGAAGTACGGCAGGGGGCCGAGTCCTCCACTTT.

The chain employs TRBV18 and TRBJ1-4; 7 bases are shared with TRBD1. The germline CDR1 and CDR2 sequences are KGHSH and LQKENI. The CDR3 is 16 residues long. V gave up 1 base and J gave up 2 bases; unmatched junction bases: 4. Here the CDR3 DNA reads TGTGCCAGCTCACCACAGGGGGCTGGGACTAATGAAAAACTGTTTTTT. Translation: CASSPQGAGTNEKLFF.

This clone was picked up a small number of times. The rearrangement links TRBV18 to TRBJ1-1, with 10 bases identical to TRBD1. This CDR3 spans 15 amino acids. The junction had 7 bases not matched to a gene; V was cut back by 1 base and J by 8 bases. From germline, CDR1 is KGHSH and CDR2 LQKENI. The CDR3 loop is CASSPLRTGGEEAFF. The CDR3 DNA sequence: TGTGCCAGCTCACCACTTAGGACAGGGGGGGAAGAAGCTTTCTTT. Variable domain in full (rest from reference TRBV18 and TRBJ1-1): NAGVMQNPRHLVRRRGQEARLRCSPMKGHSHVYWYRQLPEEGLKFMVYLQKENIIDESGMPKERFSAEFPKEGPSILRIQQVVRGDSAAYFCASSPLRTGGEEAFFGQGTRLTVV.

The gene calls are TRBV19 and TRBJ1-2; D remains unclear. The germline V gene encodes CDR1 LNHDA and CDR2 SQIVND (reference sequence). This CDR3 is built from 12 residues. The V gene lost 5 bases and the J gene lost 5 bases, with 9 bases spanning the gap. CDR3 loop: CASSSRVYGYTF. CDR3 sequence (DNA): TGTGCCAGTAGTTCGAGGGTTTATGGCTACACCTTC.

The chain links TRBV11-1 to TRBJ2-2; weak D call: TRBD1 (5 bases). This CDR3 has 16 amino acids. CDR1 and CDR2 (germline): SGHAT, FQDESV (reference sequence). V shed 5 bases and J shed 2 bases, with 15 bases lying between them. CDR3 DNA sequence: TGTGCCAGCAGCCGTCAGGGCGTCCTCAACACCGGGGAGCTGTTTTTT. Protein sequence: CASSRQGVLNTGELFF. Full variable domain (rest looked up from reference TRBV11-1 and TRBJ2-2): EAEVAQSPRYKITEKSQAVAFWCDPISGHATLYWYRQILGQGPELLVQFQDESVVDDSQLPKDRFSAERLKGVDSTLKIQPAELGDSAMYLCASSRQGVLNTGELFFGEGSRLTVL.

V is TRBV27 and J is TRBJ2-1; 12 bases match TRBD2. The CDR3 extends over 21 amino acids. Germline V CDR1 and CDR2: MNHEY, SMNVEV (reference sequence). J was trimmed by 1 base and V by 5 bases; bases with no gene match: 18. The DNA for the CDR3 is TGTGCCAGCAGTCCAAGGCGACTAGCGGGAGCCACACCGGTTTCCTACAATGAGCAGTTCTTC. Translated, it gives CASSPRRLAGATPVSYNEQFF.

This chain joins TRBV5-1 and TRBJ1-4; tentatively, D is TRBD1 (5 bases). V dropped 4 bases and J dropped 7 bases, with 20 bases sitting between them. The CDR3 extends over 16 amino acids. CDR1 SGHRS and CDR2 YFSETQ come from the germline V gene. CDR3: CASSDREVGTGEKLFF. DNA for the CDR3: TGCGCCAGCAGCGATAGGGAGGTTGGGACGGGTGAAAAACTGTTTTTT. The whole variable domain, filled in from reference TRBV5-1 and TRBJ1-4, reads KAGVTQTPRYLIKTRGQQVTLSCSPISGHRSVSWYQQTPGQGLQFLFEYFSETQRNKGNFPGRFSGRQFSNSRSEMNVSTLELGDSALYLCASSDREVGTGEKLFFGSGTQLSVL.

The chain couples TRBV6-1 to TRBJ1-2, with D uncertain. Germline V lookup: CDR1 MNHNS, CDR2 SASEGT. Trimming left V 6 bases short and J 0 bases short, with 8 bases between. This CDR3 has 13 residues. CDR3 in DNA: TGTGCCAGCAGAAATCCGGCTAACTATGGCTACACCTTC. Amino acid sequence: CASRNPANYGYTF.

DNA of the CDR3: TGTGCCAGCAGGGCCCCCCTCGGACAGGGCCTCTACGAGCAGTACTTC. Its protein is CASRAPLGQGLYEQYF. The chain is built from TRBV28 and TRBJ2-7; TRBD1 aligns across 8 bases. This CDR3 is built from 16 residues. The germline CDR1 and CDR2 sequences are MDHEN and SYDVKM. J was trimmed by 3 bases and V by 6 bases; bases with no gene match: 13.

The chain is built from TRBV7-2 and TRBJ2-3; 12 bases agree with TRBD2. Germline assignment: CDR1 SGHTA and CDR2 FQGNSA. V trimming: 1 base; J trimming: 7 bases; junction bases outside the gene matches: 6. The CDR3 totals 16 residues. CDR3 sequence: CASSLVTSGGTNTQYF. CDR3 nucleotide sequence: TGTGCCAGCAGCTTAGTTACTAGCGGGGGGACCAATACGCAGTATTTT. The full variable domain, with the rest looked up from reference TRBV7-2 and TRBJ2-3, is GAGVSQSPSNKVTEKGKDVELRCDPISGHTALYWYRQSLGQGLEFLIYFQGNSAPDKSGLPSDRFSAERTGGSVSTLTIQRTQQEDSAVYLCASSLVTSGGTNTQYFGPGTRLTVL.

V gene TRBV7-2 combines with J gene TRBJ1-1; 8 bases map to TRBD1. This CDR3 comprises 12 residues. With 8 bases clipped from V and 4 bases from J, the junction kept 3 bases outside the gene matches. Germline V gene data show CDR1 as SGHTA and CDR2 as FQGNSA. The chain's CDR3 is CASSTGVTEAFF. The CDR3 DNA reads as TGTGCCAGCTCGACAGGGGTCACTGAAGCTTTCTTT.

V usage is TRBV11-2 and J usage is TRBJ1-2, with 11 bases identical to TRBD1. Trimming at V came to 5 bases and at J to 6 bases, leaving 5 bases not matched to a gene. The germline gives CDR1 SGHAT, CDR2 FQNNGV. The CDR3 is made up of 14 amino acids. The CDR3: CASSDAGQGDGYTF. The CDR3, as DNA: TGTGCCAGCAGCGATGCGGGACAGGGGGATGGCTACACCTTC. Based on the CDR3 plus reference TRBV11-2 and TRBJ1-2, the full variable domain is EAGVAQSPRYKIIEKRQSVAFWCNPISGHATLYWYQQILGQGPKLLIQFQNNGVVDDSQLPKDRFSAERLKGVDSTLKIQPAKLEDSAVYLCASSDAGQGDGYTFGSGTRLTVV.

This clone came up once. CDR3 sequence (DNA): TGTGCCAGCAGTGGGACCCAGAGGGCGTCTGGCTACACCTTC. It yields the protein CASSGTQRASGYTF. V gene TRBV6-1 combines with J gene TRBJ1-2; D unclear. The CDR3 is 14 residues long. Trimming took off 4 bases at V and 7 bases at J, with 16 bases between the two ends. Looked up from germline, CDR1 is MNHNS and CDR2 is SASEGT.

The chain uses TRBV5-8 and TRBJ2-3; perhaps TRBD2 as D (6 bases). The CDR3 sequence is 16 residues long. CDR1 is SGHTS and CDR2 is YDEGEE in the germline V gene. V was pared by 3 bases and J by 2 bases, with 16 bases between. In DNA, the CDR3 is TGTGCCAGCAGCTCGGGACTCGCCAAGTACACAGATACGCAGTATTTT. It encodes CASSSGLAKYTDTQYF.